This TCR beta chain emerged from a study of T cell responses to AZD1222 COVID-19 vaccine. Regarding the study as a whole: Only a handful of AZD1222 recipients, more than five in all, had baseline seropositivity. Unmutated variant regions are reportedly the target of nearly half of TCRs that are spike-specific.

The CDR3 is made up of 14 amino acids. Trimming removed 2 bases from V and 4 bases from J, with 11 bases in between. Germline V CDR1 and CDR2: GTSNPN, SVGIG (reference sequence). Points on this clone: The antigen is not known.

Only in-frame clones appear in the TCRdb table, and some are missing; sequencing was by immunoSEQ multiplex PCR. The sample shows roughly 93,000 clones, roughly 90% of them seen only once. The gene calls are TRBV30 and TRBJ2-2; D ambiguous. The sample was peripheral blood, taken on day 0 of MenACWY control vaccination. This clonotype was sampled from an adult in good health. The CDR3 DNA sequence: TGTGCCTGGAGTCATAAGGGTCCCACCGGGGAGCTGTTTTTT. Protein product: CAWSHKGPTGELFF.